A selection of T cell receptor beta chains follows, all from one sample in a study of vaccination and CD4 T cells after COVID-19. TCRdb itself ran the PCR reads through MiXCR, one entry per CDR3 protein. The sample has more than 4,000 distinct CDR3 sequences; 21% are singletons. Their antigen targets remain unknown. Sequences were obtained from CD4+ T cells from blood, cultured in vitro. These receptor sequences come from a human donor who had recovered from COVID-19. CDR3s include the opening cysteine and the closing phenylalanine or tryptophan. A D gene is named only where the DNA matches it firmly. Size is stated for part of the rows, as once, few or many counts, or as a class when the clone is expanded.

>16|-|TRBV19|-|TRBJ1-2
CASSISLARGSSGYTF
TGTGCCAGTAGTATTAGCCTCGCCAGGGGTTCATCGGGCTACACCTTC
>11|-|TRBV28|-|TRBJ2-7
CASTSHYEQYF
TGTGCCAGCACGTCCCACTACGAGCAGTACTTC
>12|-|TRBV5-1|-|TRBJ2-3
CASSRNADTQYF
TGCGCCAGCAGCCGGAACGCAGATACGCAGTATTTT
>12|-|TRBV20-1|medium-sized|TRBJ1-5
CSARRANQPQHF
TGCAGTGCTAGGAGGGCCAATCAGCCCCAGCATTTT
>14|TRBD1|TRBV15|medium-sized|TRBJ1-5
CATSRGGLGQPQHF
TGTGCCACCTCAAGAGGGGGCCTGGGTCAGCCCCAGCATTTT
>16|TRBD2|TRBV5-1|-|TRBJ2-1
CASSLTGTSYYNEQFF
TGCGCCAGCAGCTTGACCGGGACTAGCTATTACAATGAGCAGTTCTTC
>14|-|TRBV18|once|TRBJ1-6
CASSRDSGGSPLHF
TGTGCCAGCTCACGGGATTCCGGTGGGTCACCCCTCCACTTT
>16|TRBD1|TRBV7-3|-|TRBJ1-1
CASSFARQGVGTEAFF
TGTGCCAGCAGCTTCGCCCGACAGGGAGTGGGGACTGAAGCTTTCTTT
>21|-|TRBV27|-|TRBJ1-1
CASSLSVFRRGIAGRDTEAFF
TGTGCCAGCAGTTTATCGGTTTTTCGCCGTGGCATAGCCGGGAGGGACACTGAAGCTTTCTTT
>14|TRBD1|TRBV20-1|medium-sized|TRBJ1-5
CSALTGLSNQPQHF
TGCAGTGCTCTGACAGGGTTGAGCAATCAGCCCCAGCATTTT
>16|-|TRBV3-1|few|TRBJ2-2
CASSPLRGPGTGELFF
TGTGCCAGCAGCCCTCTTAGGGGTCCGGGCACCGGGGAGCTGTTTTTT
>14|TRBD1|TRBV5-8|-|TRBJ2-7
CASRATGGLNEQYF
TGTGCCAGCAGGGCGACAGGGGGTTTGAACGAGCAGTACTTC
>15|-|TRBV19|few|TRBJ1-2
CASLDPGGTNYGYTF
TGTGCCAGCCTAGACCCCGGGGGGACTAACTATGGCTACACCTTC
>15|-|TRBV27|medium-sized|TRBJ1-2
CASSSYREGSDGYTF
TGTGCCAGCAGTTCGTACAGGGAGGGGTCCGATGGCTACACCTTC
>16|TRBD1|TRBV5-4|few|TRBJ1-1
CASSFWTGVGNTEAFF
TGTGCCAGCAGCTTTTGGACAGGGGTTGGTAACACTGAAGCTTTCTTT
>14|TRBD1|TRBV10-3|few|TRBJ1-2
CAISALDRGNGYTF
TGTGCCATCAGTGCCCTCGACAGGGGAAATGGCTACACCTTC
>15|-|TRBV7-9|-|TRBJ1-1
CASSFLTGPSTEAFF
TGTGCCAGCAGCTTCTTGACAGGCCCGAGCACTGAAGCTTTCTTT
>14|TRBD2|TRBV5-1|-|TRBJ2-3
CASSSLAGGRTQYF
TGCGCCAGCAGCTCACTAGCGGGGGGGCGTACGCAGTATTTT
>9|-|TRBV6-1|medium-sized|TRBJ1-1
CASPQRAFF
TGTGCCAGCCCTCAGCGCGCTTTCTTT
>13|-|TRBV30|-|TRBJ2-1
CAWSDGTPNEQFF
TGTGCCTGGAGTGACGGGACACCGAATGAGCAGTTCTTC
>11|-|TRBV10-3|medium-sized|TRBJ2-4
CAVGPGDIQYF
TGTGCCGTTGGCCCGGGGGACATTCAGTACTTC
>14|-|TRBV11-2|-|TRBJ2-2
CASSLVEIAGELFF
TGTGCCAGCAGCTTAGTAGAGATTGCCGGGGAGCTGTTTTTT
>14|-|TRBV27|-|TRBJ2-1
CASSLSDKYNEQFF
TGTGCCAGCAGTTTATCGGACAAATACAATGAGCAGTTCTTC
>15|-|TRBV5-1|-|TRBJ2-5
CASSFGGSVQETQYF
TGCGCCAGCAGCTTCGGGGGTAGCGTACAAGAGACCCAGTACTTC
>17|TRBD1|TRBV9|once|TRBJ1-5
CASSALGTGLRNQPQHF
TGTGCCAGCAGCGCTCTAGGGACAGGGCTCAGGAATCAGCCCCAGCATTTT
>16|-|TRBV10-3|medium-sized|TRBJ2-4
CAISESSRTVKNIQYF
TGTGCCATCAGTGAGTCCTCTCGGACAGTAAAAAACATTCAGTACTTC
>12|-|TRBV12-3/TRBV12-4|-|TRBJ2-7
CASSLGRHELYF
TGTGCCAGCAGTTTAGGACGGCACGAGCTGTACTTC
>13|-|TRBV18|medium-sized|TRBJ2-5
CASSPGLQETQYF
TGTGCCAGCTCACCCGGGCTCCAAGAGACCCAGTACTTC
>17|TRBD2|TRBV20-1|-|TRBJ2-2
CSTRGVAGGLMDGELFF
TGCAGTACTAGAGGTGTTGCGGGGGGGTTGATGGACGGGGAGCTGTTTTTT
>14|-|TRBV19|few|TRBJ1-2
CASMVGHGAYGYTF
TGTGCCAGTATGGTGGGGCACGGAGCCTATGGCTACACCTTC
>13|TRBD1|TRBV24-1|few|TRBJ2-7
CATTETGAYEQYF
TGTGCCACCACAGAGACAGGGGCATACGAGCAGTACTTC
>12|-|TRBV20-1|few|TRBJ2-2
CSARGILGELFF
TGCAGTGCCCGGGGAATACTAGGGGAGCTGTTTTTT
>12|-|TRBV12-3/TRBV12-4|few|TRBJ2-5
CASRHTPGTQYF
TGTGCCAGCAGGCATACTCCTGGGACCCAGTACTTC
>13|-|TRBV25-1|-|TRBJ2-5
CASSWRSGETQYF
TGTGCCAGCAGTTGGCGATCCGGAGAGACCCAGTACTTC
>13|-|TRBV7-2|-|TRBJ2-7
CASSDTTSYEQYF
TGTGCCAGCAGCGACACAACCTCCTACGAGCAGTACTTC